This TCR beta chain was profiled in a study of blood T cells in healthy people across ages. The germline V gene has CDR1 LNHDA and CDR2 SQIVND (reference sequence). V trimming: 5 bases; J trimming: 1 base; junction bases outside the gene matches: 3. The CDR3 has 17 residues. Aged roughly 6 to 90, donors were systemically healthy Caucasians from Russia. Using a J-beta primer mix together with a sample-barcoded 5' primer, a second PCR was run for roughly 6 to 12 cycles. Every molecule of cDNA carried a tag from a template-switch adaptor with 12 random nucleotides. TCRdb fed the 5' RACE reads into MiXCR, producing one record per CDR3 protein. The data hold some 1.4 million distinct CDR3 sequences, with 42% observed a single time. This clonotype was observed a few times.

The chain carries TRBV19 and TRBJ2-4, with TRBD2 matching over 15 bases. The receptor was isolated from a woman aged 18-35 years in good health. Sequenced sample: blood. The CDR3 sequence: CASSLGLAGGAKNIQYF. In nucleotides, the CDR3 is TGTGCCAGTAGTCTCGGACTAGCGGGAGGGGCCAAAAACATTCAGTACTTC.